The clone carrying this T cell receptor beta chain appeared a single time. The target antigen is unknown. Profiling relied on immunoSEQ multiplex PCR, and the TCRdb table lists in-frame clones only, not all of them. The table shows about 120,000 clones, with 70% to 90% occurring only once. The data belong to a study of T cell responses to AZD1222 COVID-19 vaccine. General study points: The donor cohort was predominantly white British with a female majority, and clonal diversity may have been underestimated. At baseline, seropositivity was found in only six AZD1222 recipients.

The CDR3 spans 15 residues. Germline values: CDR1 SGHDN, CDR2 FVKESK. With 5 bases removed from V and 7 bases from J, the gap between germline ends came to 20 bases. This receptor was taken from an adult in good health. The source material was peripheral blood, sampled on day 0 of AZD1222 vaccination. This chain connects TRBV14 to TRBJ1-1, with D perhaps TRBD1 (6 bases). The CDR3 reads CASSSLGGGKGEAFF. In DNA, the CDR3 is TGTGCCAGCAGCTCTCTAGGGGGGGGTAAGGGTGAAGCTTTCTTT.